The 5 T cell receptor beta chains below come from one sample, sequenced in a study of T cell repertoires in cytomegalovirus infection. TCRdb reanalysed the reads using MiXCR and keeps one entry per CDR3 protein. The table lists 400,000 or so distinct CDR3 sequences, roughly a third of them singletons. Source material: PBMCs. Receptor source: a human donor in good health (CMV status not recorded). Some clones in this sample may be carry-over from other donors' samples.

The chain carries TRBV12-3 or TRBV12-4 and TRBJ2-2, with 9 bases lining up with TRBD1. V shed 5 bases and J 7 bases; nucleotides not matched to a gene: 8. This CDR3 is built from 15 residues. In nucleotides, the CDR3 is TGTGCCAGCAGTCCCGGACAGGGGAGAGGCGGGGAGCTGTTTTTT. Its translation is CASSPGQGRGGELFF.

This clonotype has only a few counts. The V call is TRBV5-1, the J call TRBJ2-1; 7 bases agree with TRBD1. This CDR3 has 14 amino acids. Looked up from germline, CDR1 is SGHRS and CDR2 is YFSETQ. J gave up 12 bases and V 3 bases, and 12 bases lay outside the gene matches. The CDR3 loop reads CASSYDRASSGQFF. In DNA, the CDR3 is TGCGCCAGCAGCTACGACAGGGCTAGTTCCGGGCAGTTCTTC.

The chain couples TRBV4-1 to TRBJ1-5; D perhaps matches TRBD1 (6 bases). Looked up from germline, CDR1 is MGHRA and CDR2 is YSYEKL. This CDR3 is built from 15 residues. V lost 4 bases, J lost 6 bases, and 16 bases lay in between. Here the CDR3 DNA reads TGCGCCAGCAGCCCCACTCTACAGGGAGGTCAGCCCCAGCATTTT. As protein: CASSPTLQGGQPQHF.

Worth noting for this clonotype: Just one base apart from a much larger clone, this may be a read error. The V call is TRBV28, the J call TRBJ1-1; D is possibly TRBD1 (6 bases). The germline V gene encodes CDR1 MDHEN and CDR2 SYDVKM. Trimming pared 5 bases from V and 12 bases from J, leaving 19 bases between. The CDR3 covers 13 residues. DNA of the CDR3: TGTGCCAGCAGTGACCCACAGGGATTGGAATCTTTCTTT. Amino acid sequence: CASSDPQGLESFF.

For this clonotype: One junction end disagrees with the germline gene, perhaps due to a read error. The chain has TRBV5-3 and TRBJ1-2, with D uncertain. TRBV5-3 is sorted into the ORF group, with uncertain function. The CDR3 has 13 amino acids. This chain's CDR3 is CASSLFLAYGYTF. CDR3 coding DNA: TGTGCCAGCAGCTTATTTTTGGCCTATGGCTACACCTTC.